The 25 T cell receptor beta chains given below trace back to one sample, sequenced in a study of CD8 T cells in ankylosing spondylitis. Study observations and caveats: In ankylosing spondylitis blood, a motif of seven to nine highly homologous TCR beta variants appeared characteristic.

What these receptors recognize is not known. MiXCR was run by TCRdb on the 5' RACE reads, yielding one entry per CDR3 protein. In the table there are about 540,000 distinct CDR3 sequences, roughly 13% of which are singletons. Sequenced material: blood, either unsorted or a sorted T cell fraction (not recorded which). The origin of the receptors is a male donor with ankylosing spondylitis.

Only a few counts were recorded for this clonotype. The V call is TRBV19, the J call TRBJ2-2; no firm D call. Trimming removed 5 bases at V and 5 bases at J, with 9 bases between. The CDR3 covers 13 residues. CDR1 LNHDA and CDR2 SQIVND come from the germline V gene (reference sequence). CDR3 region: CASSETATGELFF. Here the CDR3 DNA reads TGTGCCAGTAGTGAAACAGCTACCGGGGAGCTGTTTTTT.

In this sample, this clonotype turned up a few times. This sequence joins TRBV15 and TRBJ1-2; no clear D. V gave up 5 bases and J gave up 0 bases, with 7 bases separating them. The CDR3 has 13 residues. Germline V gene data show CDR1 as LNHNV and CDR2 as YYDKDF (reference sequence). The CDR3 loop reads CATSPGANYGYTF. CDR3 DNA: TGTGCCACCAGCCCTGGAGCTAACTATGGCTACACCTTC.

The chain has TRBV5-6 and TRBJ1-3; D might be TRBD1 (6 bases). CDR3 length: 15 amino acids. Germline loops: CDR1 SGHDT, CDR2 YYEEEE. The V gene lost 1 base and the J gene lost 4 bases, with 12 bases spanning the gap. The CDR3 is CASSLSPRGGNTIYF. CDR3 coding DNA: TGTGCCAGCAGCTTGAGTCCCAGGGGCGGAAACACCATATATTTT. The full variable domain, with the rest looked up from reference TRBV5-6 and TRBJ1-3, is DAGVTQSPTHLIKTRGQQVTLRCSPKSGHDTVSWYQQALGQGPQFIFQYYEEEERQRGNFPDRFSGHQFPNYSSELNVNALLLGDSALYLCASSLSPRGGNTIYFGEGSWLTVV.

This clonotype showed up just a few times. The chain combines TRBV15 with TRBJ2-7; D may be TRBD1 (6 bases). Between the trimmed V and J ends, which lost 3 bases and 3 bases, there was a span of 15 bases. Germline assignment: CDR1 LNHNV and CDR2 YYDKDF (reference sequence). This CDR3 spans 15 amino acids. The CDR3 coding sequence is TGTGCCACCAGCAGGGTACTCGGGACAAACTACGAGCAGTACGTC. Residues: CATSRVLGTNYEQYV.

This clonotype came up many times. The chain links TRBV12-3 or TRBV12-4 to TRBJ2-7; 7 bases are shared with TRBD1. The junction had 22 bases not matched to a gene; V was cut back by 6 bases and J by 2 bases. The CDR3 runs to 19 residues. The CDR3: CASRRTSYPGQRLTYEQYV. The CDR3 DNA reads TGTGCCAGCAGACGAACCTCTTATCCGGGACAGAGACTTACCTACGAGCAGTACGTC.

This clonotype came up a few times. The rearrangement uses TRBV2 and TRBJ2-1; D is unclear. Per the germline V gene, CDR1 is SNHLY and CDR2 is FYNNEI. The CDR3 is made up of 14 amino acids. The V and J ends lost 2 bases and 0 bases respectively, with 5 bases between them. This CDR3 is CASSEWASYNEQFF. DNA for the CDR3: TGTGCCAGCAGTGAATGGGCCTCCTACAATGAGCAGTTCTTC. Complete variable domain (other parts from reference TRBV2 and TRBJ2-1): EPEVTQTPSHQVTQMGQEVILRCVPISNHLYFYWYRQILGQKVEFLVSFYNNEISEKSEIFDDQFSVERPDGSNFTLKIRSTKLEDSAMYFCASSEWASYNEQFFGPGTRLTVL.

This clonotype turned up a few times. The chain joins TRBV3-1 to TRBJ1-1; D not resolved. The CDR3 consists of 13 residues. V lost 4 bases, J lost 8 bases, and 14 bases lay in between. CDR1 LGHDT and CDR2 YNNKEL come from the germline V gene (reference sequence). CDR3 nucleotide sequence: TGTGCCAGCAGCCCCTCGTACGGAGCCGAAGCTTTCTTT. Its translation: CASSPSYGAEAFF. The whole variable domain, remainder taken from reference TRBV3-1 and TRBJ1-1, is DTAVSQTPKYLVTQMGNDKSIKCEQNLGHDTMYWYKQDSKKFLKIMFSYNNKELIINETVPNRFSPKSPDKAHLNLHINSLELGDSAVYFCASSPSYGAEAFFGQGTRLTVV.

With regard to this clonotype: An end of the junction does not agree with germline; a read error may underlie this. The V gene is TRBV3-1, the J gene TRBJ2-7; D perhaps matches TRBD1 (6 bases). The CDR3 sequence is 15 residues long. Germline V gene lookup returns CDR1 LGHDT and CDR2 YNNKEL (reference sequence). CDR3 sequence: CACSPLRTASYEQYF. DNA for the CDR3: TGTGCCTGCAGCCCCCTCCGGACAGCATCCTACGAGCAGTACTTC.

The V gene is TRBV11-2, the J gene TRBJ2-1; TRBD2 agrees at 9 bases. The length of the CDR3 is 13 residues. Germline V gene sequence: CDR1 SGHAT, CDR2 FQNNGV. V dropped 8 bases and J dropped 5; count of bases not matched to a gene: 4. The CDR3: CASAGGLNNEQFF. The CDR3 DNA follows: TGTGCCAGCGCGGGAGGGTTAAACAATGAGCAGTTCTTC.

This clonotype was observed a few times. The chain joins TRBV11-2 to TRBJ1-2; possibly TRBD1 for D (6 bases). Germline loops: CDR1 SGHAT, CDR2 FQNNGV. This CDR3 has 12 amino acids. Trimming shortened V by 0 bases and J by 14 bases, and 13 bases separated the two germline ends. The chain's CDR3 is CASSLEEGGRTF. CDR3 nucleotide sequence: TGTGCCAGCAGCTTAGAAGAGGGGGGGCGGACCTTC. The variable domain in full, with the rest retrieved from reference TRBV11-2 and TRBJ1-2, is EAGVAQSPRYKIIEKRQSVAFWCNPISGHATLYWYQQILGQGPKLLIQFQNNGVVDDSQLPKDRFSAERLKGVDSTLKIQPAKLEDSAVYLCASSLEEGGRTFGSGTRLTVV.

The rearrangement uses TRBV15 and TRBJ2-2; possible D gene TRBD1, 5 bases. Germline lookup yields CDR1 LNHNV and CDR2 YYDKDF (reference sequence). This CDR3 spans 16 amino acids. The ends were cut back, 0 bases at V and 4 bases at J, with 12 bases in the middle. In nucleotides, the CDR3 is TGTGCCACCAGCAGAGATTTGGGGCAAACCACCGGGGAGCTGTTTTTT. It is translated as CATSRDLGQTTGELFF.

This clonotype was seen at least ten times. V and J are TRBV5-1 and TRBJ1-3; D uncertain. V lost 0 bases, J lost 2 bases, and 6 bases lay in between. The CDR3 totals 14 residues. Germline CDR1 reads SGHRS; CDR2 reads YFSETQ. The CDR3 spells CASSLGVTGNTIYF. The CDR3 DNA is TGCGCCAGCAGCTTGGGGGTTACTGGAAACACCATATATTTT.

The V call is TRBV3-1, the J call TRBJ2-7; possible D gene TRBD2, 6 bases. Germline values: CDR1 LGHDT, CDR2 YNNKEL (reference sequence). The V end was cut by 4 bases, the J end by 0 bases, with 16 bases between. The CDR3 loop spans 16 amino acids. The CDR3 region is CASSLLGGPVSYEQYF. The CDR3 DNA reads TGTGCCAGCAGCCTCCTAGGAGGGCCAGTCTCCTACGAGCAGTACTTC.

This chain connects TRBV11-2 to TRBJ1-1; D may be TRBD1 (5 bases). V gave up 5 bases and J gave up 10 bases, with 17 bases separating them. Germline assignment: CDR1 SGHAT and CDR2 FQNNGV. This CDR3 has 13 amino acids. Written as DNA, the CDR3 is TGTGCCAGCAGCGAAAACGGACACCTGGGAGCTTTCTTT. Protein product: CASSENGHLGAFF. Full variable domain (rest looked up from reference TRBV11-2 and TRBJ1-1): EAGVAQSPRYKIIEKRQSVAFWCNPISGHATLYWYQQILGQGPKLLIQFQNNGVVDDSQLPKDRFSAERLKGVDSTLKIQPAKLEDSAVYLCASSENGHLGAFFGQGTRLTVV.

This clonotype was picked up a small number of times. The chain employs TRBV5-1 and TRBJ2-7; 7 nucleotides align to TRBD1. This CDR3 has 14 residues. With 0 bases clipped from V and 7 bases from J, the junction kept 7 bases outside the gene matches. Germline V gene data show CDR1 as SGHRS and CDR2 as YFSETQ. The CDR3 spells CASSLVEGAQEQYF. The DNA for the CDR3 is TGCGCCAGCAGCTTGGTAGAGGGGGCGCAAGAGCAGTACTTC.

This clonotype has a count of ten or more. The chain carries TRBV2 and TRBJ1-1, with D unresolved. Deletions cut 7 bases from V and 0 bases from J, with 6 bases between. Germline V gene lookup returns CDR1 SNHLY and CDR2 FYNNEI. The CDR3 consists of 12 residues. DNA of the CDR3: TGTGCCAGCATCGAGTTGAACACTGAAGCTTTCTTT. This sequence encodes CASIELNTEAFF.

This clonotype was seen a handful of times. The chain is built from TRBV20-1 and TRBJ2-3, with TRBD1 identical over 7 bases. The germline gives CDR1 DFQATT, CDR2 SNEGSKA (reference sequence). The ends lost 3 bases at V and 2 bases at J; junction bases unmatched: 5. CDR3 length: 14 residues. CDR3 bases: TGCAGTGCTAGGAGGGGACAGACCACAGATACGCAGTATTTT. This sequence encodes CSARRGQTTDTQYF.

This clonotype came up many times. This chain joins TRBV20-1 and TRBJ2-1, with 8 bases lining up with TRBD2. The germline CDR1 and CDR2 sequences are DFQATT and SNEGSKA (reference sequence). The CDR3 sequence is 14 residues long. With 5 bases clipped from V and 5 bases from J, the junction kept 8 bases outside the gene matches. The CDR3 protein is CSAHGAAGDNEQFF. The CDR3 region has the DNA TGCAGTGCTCACGGGGCAGCGGGGGACAATGAGCAGTTCTTC.

J is TRBJ2-1 and V is TRBV2; D remains unclear. V was cut by 8 bases and J by 7 bases, with 24 bases left in between. This CDR3 has 16 residues. Germline CDR1 SNHLY, CDR2 FYNNEI. The CDR3 bases are TGTGCCAGCCACCCAGGCAAGGCTAAGGTCGGGAATGAGCAGTTCTTC. Amino acid sequence: CASHPGKAKVGNEQFF.

This clonotype has ten or more counts. This sequence joins TRBV20-1 and TRBJ2-3, with 7 bases identical to TRBD2. Germline CDR1 is DFQATT and CDR2 is SNEGSKA (reference sequence). V shed 7 bases, J shed 4 bases, and the junction held 8 bases outside the gene matches. The CDR3 runs to 13 residues. DNA of the CDR3: TGCAGTGGGGGCGCGGGAGATCCAGATACGCAGTATTTT. As protein: CSGGAGDPDTQYF.

The V and J genes are TRBV18 and TRBJ2-2, with D possibly being TRBD2 (6 bases). Germline loops: CDR1 KGHSH, CDR2 LQKENI. Trimming cost V 5 bases and J 5 bases, with 15 bases left between them. The CDR3 has 15 amino acids. CDR3 amino acids: CASSNREPGTGELFF. For the CDR3, the DNA is TGTGCCAGCTCAAACCGGGAGCCCGGGACCGGGGAGCTGTTTTTT.

This clonotype showed up many times. The chain links TRBV7-9 to TRBJ2-2, with 8 nucleotides matching TRBD1. J was trimmed by 0 bases and V by 5 bases; bases with no gene match: 5. Germline loops: CDR1 SEHNR, CDR2 FQNEAQ (reference sequence). This CDR3 has 16 amino acids. The CDR3 sequence is CASSRLTGANTGELFF. DNA of the CDR3: TGTGCCAGCAGCCGTTTGACAGGGGCGAACACCGGGGAGCTGTTTTTT.

Ten or more counts support this clonotype. The rearrangement links TRBV5-1 to TRBJ1-2; D may be TRBD1 (6 bases). The CDR3 consists of 14 residues. V was pared by 3 bases and J by 6 bases, with 15 bases between. The germline V gene encodes CDR1 SGHRS and CDR2 YFSETQ. The DNA for the CDR3 is TGCGCCAGCAGCTCCCTCGGGGGCACCAATGGCTACACCTTC. Translating gives CASSSLGGTNGYTF. Filled out from reference TRBV5-1 and TRBJ1-2, the complete variable domain reads KAGVTQTPRYLIKTRGQQVTLSCSPISGHRSVSWYQQTPGQGLQFLFEYFSETQRNKGNFPGRFSGRQFSNSRSEMNVSTLELGDSALYLCASSSLGGTNGYTFGSGTRLTVV.

This clonotype has just a few counts. This chain joins TRBV6-1 and TRBJ1-5; D unresolved. Germline CDR1 is MNHNS and CDR2 is SASEGT. Trimming removed 10 bases from V and 0 bases from J, with 13 bases in between. The CDR3 has 14 residues. CDR3 protein: CATSEGSSNQPQHF. The CDR3 region has the DNA TGTGCCACCTCAGAGGGATCTAGCAATCAGCCCCAGCATTTT.

This clonotype was seen more than once but under ten times. The chain joins TRBV5-1 to TRBJ2-1; 8 nucleotides agree with TRBD2. The CDR3 is 15 amino acids. In germline, CDR1 is SGHRS, CDR2 YFSETQ. V was pared by 2 bases and J by 7 bases, with 8 bases of the junction left unmatched. CDR3 nucleotide sequence: TGCGCCAGCAGCTTAAACAGCGGGAGTTCAAATGAGCAGTTCTTC. Translating gives CASSLNSGSSNEQFF.